This T cell receptor beta chain was obtained from a study of blood T cell repertoires in COVID-19. Study overall: The United States, Italy and Spain supplied acute and convalescent COVID-19 samples. PBMCs, B-cell-depleted T cells, or T cells were the source of the cDNA or gDNA that made up the material.

Per the original methods: Reference gene primers were amplified, and this amplification served to estimate nucleated cell counts. Clones were read by immunoSEQ multiplex PCR, and TCRdb kept only the in-frame ones, dropping some. That table gives V, J and clone size, and the DNA gave D and trimming. Altogether under 150,000 clones are present, about four fifths being singletons, with the ten largest covering about 9.9%. Trimming left V 0 bases short and J 7 bases short, with 16 bases between. This CDR3 comprises 16 residues. In germline, CDR1 is LGHNA, CDR2 YSLEER. The receptor comes from a man in his forties or fifties with active or convalescent COVID-19. The chain joins TRBV4-3 to TRBJ1-5; the D gene is possibly TRBD1 (5 bases). Sequencing was done on a sample of peripheral blood. CDR3 nucleotide sequence: TGCGCCAGCAGCCAAGATGCGGGACTAGGAGACCAGCCCCAGCATTTT. Residues: CASSQDAGLGDQPQHF.